Following are 32 T cell receptor beta chains from one sample sequenced in a study of OX40 agonist ivuxolimab in advanced cancers. TCRdb's copy holds only in-frame clones and misses some; the assay was immunoSEQ multiplex PCR. The table shows approximately 91,000 clones, with around 90% occurring only once. The sample consisted of CD4+ or CD8+ T cells sorted from blood, taken in a trial of the OX40 agonist ivuxolimab. Receptors originate from an adult with an advanced solid tumor such as melanoma, head and neck, liver or kidney cancer.

This clone occurred a few times. The CDR3 DNA is TGTGCCAGCAGTGAATTTAAAGGGAGCGAGCAGTACTTC. It specifies CASSEFKGSEQYF. The genes are TRBV25-1 and TRBJ2-7; D is perhaps TRBD2 (5 bases). Germline lookup yields CDR1 MGHDK and CDR2 SYGVNS. The ends were cut back, 1 base at V and 6 bases at J, with 10 bases in the middle. The length of the CDR3 is 13 residues.

This clone was seen only once. The chain carries TRBV11-3 and TRBJ2-7; D is ambiguous. From germline, CDR1 is SGHNT and CDR2 YENEEA. Trimming took 7 bases from V and 2 from J, leaving 21 bases between them. The CDR3 runs 16 residues. The CDR3, as DNA: TGTGCCAGCACCAAAATCCCGATGGGTCAGCCCTACGAGCAGTACTTC. This encodes CASTKIPMGQPYEQYF.

On this clone itself: Relative to the germline gene, one junction end is altered; a read error may explain this. The chain is built from TRBV7-7 and TRBJ2-1, with D maybe TRBD1 (6 bases). The V gene's germline CDR1 is SSHAT and CDR2 FNYEAQ (reference sequence). This CDR3 comprises 13 residues. CDR3 sequence (DNA): TGTGCTAGCAGCTTTAGCAGGGGTAATGAGCAGTTCTTC. Its protein is CASSFSRGNEQFF.

V is TRBV5-4 and J is TRBJ2-7; 16 nucleotides align to TRBD2. J was trimmed by 7 bases and V by 1 base; bases with no gene match: 5. This CDR3 has 16 amino acids. Germline V gives CDR1 SGHNT, CDR2 YYREEE (reference sequence). DNA for the CDR3: TGTGCCAGCAGCTTGTCGGGACTAGCGGGGGGGCGAGAGCAGTACTTC. This sequence encodes CASSLSGLAGGREQYF.

This clone was seen more than once but under ten times. The chain links TRBV5-5 to TRBJ2-1, with D unclear. Germline CDR1 is SGHKS and CDR2 is YYEKEE (reference sequence). V was shortened by 2 bases and J by 8 bases, with 14 bases between the two germline ends. The CDR3 contains 14 residues. Here the CDR3 DNA reads TGTGCCAGCAGCTTCCGACGACCCCAGGATGAGCAGTTCTTC. Translating it yields CASSFRRPQDEQFF.

The chain has TRBV5-1 and TRBJ1-4; 7 bases match TRBD1. The ends lost 4 bases at V and 4 bases at J; junction bases unmatched: 13. The germline CDR1 and CDR2 sequences are SGHRS and YFSETQ. The CDR3 is 17 residues long. CDR3 sequence: CASSLLAPGQSNEKLFF. The CDR3 DNA is TGCGCCAGCAGCCTGCTGGCCCCGGGACAGAGTAATGAAAAACTGTTTTTT.

A single count supports this clone. The rearrangement joins TRBV9 to TRBJ2-3; 9 positions agree with TRBD1. The CDR3 sequence is 16 residues long. From germline, CDR1 is SGDLS and CDR2 YYNGEE. V lost 2 bases and J lost 6; bases outside the gene matches: 10. The CDR3 nucleotides are TGTGCCAGCAGCGTGGGGACAGGGTCGGGAGGTGATACGCAGTATTTT. The encoded protein is CASSVGTGSGGDTQYF.

This clone showed up just a few times. The chain uses TRBV19 and TRBJ1-1, with TRBD1 matching 8 bases. J was trimmed by 3 bases and V by 4 bases; bases with no gene match: 7. This CDR3 spans 15 amino acids. Per germline, CDR1 LNHDA and CDR2 SQIVND (reference sequence). In DNA, the CDR3 is TGTGCCAGTAGTACCCACGGACAGGGAGACACTGAAGCTTTCTTT. Amino acid sequence: CASSTHGQGDTEAFF.

The chain employs TRBV30 and TRBJ2-3, with TRBD1 identical over 8 bases. Looked up from germline, CDR1 is GTSNPN and CDR2 is SVGIG (reference sequence). The CDR3 loop spans 15 amino acids. V shed 1 base, J shed 3 bases, and the junction held 6 bases outside the gene matches. For the CDR3, the DNA is TGTGCCTGGAGTGCCAGACAGGGGCAGACAGATACGCAGTATTTT. It codes for CAWSARQGQTDTQYF.

V is TRBV19 and J is TRBJ1-6; possible D gene TRBD1, 6 bases. Trimming removed 7 bases from V and 6 bases from J, with 19 bases in between. Germline CDR1 and CDR2: LNHDA and SQIVND (reference sequence). The CDR3 loop spans 16 amino acids. CDR3 DNA: TGTGCCAGTACCCCCCGAACAGGGACCCTTAATTCACCCCTCCACTTT. This sequence encodes CASTPRTGTLNSPLHF.

The V gene is TRBV14, the J gene TRBJ1-1; D ambiguous. The V end was cut by 3 bases, the J end by 4 bases, with 9 bases between. Germline CDR1 reads SGHDN; CDR2 reads FVKESK. The CDR3 is 13 residues long. The CDR3 sequence is CASSQLIGTEAFF. The CDR3 DNA is TGTGCCAGCAGCCAGCTCATAGGCACTGAAGCTTTCTTT. Full variable domain (rest looked up from reference TRBV14 and TRBJ1-1): EAGVTQFPSHSVIEKGQTVTLRCDPISGHDNLYWYRRVMGKEIKFLLHFVKESKQDESGMPNNRFLAERTGGTYSTLKVQPAELEDSGVYFCASSQLIGTEAFFGQGTRLTVV.

This sequence joins TRBV7-3 and TRBJ2-5; TRBD2 matches 13 bases. CDR1 and CDR2 (germline): SGHTA, FQGTGA. The CDR3 consists of 15 residues. Unmatched junction bases numbered 5, after V lost 5 bases and J lost 5 bases. The CDR3 loop is CASSGGTSGMETQYF. The CDR3 DNA sequence: TGTGCCAGCAGCGGAGGGACTAGCGGGATGGAGACCCAGTACTTC.

The V and J genes are TRBV9 and TRBJ2-7; D not resolved. This CDR3 comprises 14 residues. Germline V gene data show CDR1 as SGDLS and CDR2 as YYNGEE. Between the trimmed V and J ends, which lost 1 base and 2 bases, there was a span of 10 bases. The CDR3 loop is CASSVRAQAYEQYF. The CDR3 nucleotides read TGTGCCAGCAGCGTAAGGGCCCAAGCCTACGAGCAGTACTTC.

This chain connects TRBV5-6 to TRBJ2-3; 10 bases match TRBD1. The CDR3 totals 15 residues. The germline gives CDR1 SGHDT, CDR2 YYEEEE. Trimming cost V 2 bases and J 4 bases; bases outside gene matches: 4. The CDR3 bases are TGTGCCAGCAGCTTCGGGACAGGGGTCGCAGATACGCAGTATTTT. Protein: CASSFGTGVADTQYF.

This clone has only a few counts. The chain employs TRBV11-2 and TRBJ2-7, with a weak D call TRBD2 (6 bases). The germline V gene has CDR1 SGHAT and CDR2 FQNNGV. This CDR3 comprises 16 residues. The V end was cut by 5 bases, the J end by 0 bases, with 17 bases between. CDR3 in amino acids: CASSPRGRRSSYEQYF. CDR3 nucleotide sequence: TGTGCCAGCAGCCCCCGGGGGAGGCGGAGCTCCTACGAGCAGTACTTC.

The gene calls are TRBV6-5 and TRBJ1-5, with TRBD1 identical over 7 bases. This CDR3 comprises 15 residues. CDR1 is MNHEY, CDR2 SVGAGI, per germline. The V gene end was trimmed by 4 bases and the J gene end by 2 bases; junction bases not matched to a gene: 5. This CDR3 reads CASSWDSFGNQPQHF. The CDR3, as DNA: TGTGCCAGCAGTTGGGACAGTTTCGGCAATCAGCCCCAGCATTTT.

The V call is TRBV5-1, the J call TRBJ1-6; 7 bases map to TRBD1. The trim removed 0 bases at V and 7 bases at J, leaving 4 bases unmatched. CDR1 is SGHRS, CDR2 YFSETQ, per germline. The CDR3 runs to 15 residues. The DNA for the CDR3 is TGCGCCAGCAGCTTGGAGGGGGCACGGAATTCACCCCTCCACTTT. Encoded protein: CASSLEGARNSPLHF.

The J gene is TRBJ2-1, the V gene TRBV12-5; the D gene could be TRBD1 or TRBD2 (5 bases each). Trimming removed 6 bases from V and 9 bases from J, with 15 bases in between. The length of the CDR3 is 13 residues. Germline values: CDR1 LGHNT, CDR2 FRNRAP. CDR3 bases: TGTGCTAGTGGCGGGGCCTGGACCGCTGAGCAGTTCTTC. It specifies CASGGAWTAEQFF.

The chain joins TRBV6-6 to TRBJ2-3; unclear D gene. This CDR3 is built from 12 residues. Trimming removed 5 bases from V and 7 bases from J, with 10 bases in between. Looked up from germline, CDR1 is MNHNY and CDR2 is SVGAGI (reference sequence). This CDR3 is CASSATGNTQYF. In nucleotides, the CDR3 is TGTGCCAGCAGTGCGACTGGGAATACGCAGTATTTT.

The chain combines TRBV5-1 with TRBJ2-1, with 8 bases aligning to TRBD1. V gave up 4 bases and J gave up 7 bases; unmatched junction bases: 16. Germline V gives CDR1 SGHRS, CDR2 YFSETQ. The CDR3 totals 17 residues. CDR3 DNA: TGCGCCAGCAGCAGGGGATCCGGGACAGGAGAAACGAATGAGCAGTTCTTC. Encoded protein: CASSRGSGTGETNEQFF.

The sample holds a few counts of this clone. The CDR3 is CASSQVRTPWGYTF. Here the CDR3 DNA reads TGTGCCAGCAGCCAAGTTCGCACTCCCTGGGGCTACACCTTC. J is TRBJ1-2 and V is TRBV14; D ambiguous. The CDR3 consists of 14 residues. Looked up from germline, CDR1 is SGHDN and CDR2 is FVKESK. V was clipped by 1 base and J by 8 bases, with 14 bases between them.

The table lists this clone with many counts. The chain employs TRBV2 and TRBJ1-6; D might be TRBD1 (5 bases). In germline, CDR1 is SNHLY, CDR2 FYNNEI. The CDR3 spans 18 residues. Trimming removed 6 bases from V and 0 bases from J, with 18 bases in between. In DNA, the CDR3 is TGTGCCAGCAGGGTAGACAGAGAGATGAGCTCCTATAATTCACCCCTCCACTTT. It encodes CASRVDREMSSYNSPLHF.

The chain links TRBV5-1 to TRBJ1-2, with 7 bases fitting TRBD1. Germline CDR1 reads SGHRS; CDR2 reads YFSETQ. This CDR3 spans 13 amino acids. V shed 4 bases and J 4 bases; nucleotides not matched to a gene: 4. CDR3 region: CASSEGQSYGYTF. In nucleotides, the CDR3 is TGCGCCAGCAGCGAGGGACAGTCCTATGGCTACACCTTC.

The chain recombines TRBV27 with TRBJ2-7, with TRBD2 as a possible D gene (5 bases). The CDR3 is 15 residues long. V dropped 2 bases and J dropped 3 bases, with 14 bases sitting between them. Germline lookup yields CDR1 MNHEY and CDR2 SMNVEV (reference sequence). The DNA for the CDR3 is TGTGCCAGCAGTTTAGGTTATGAGGGTAACTACGAGCAGTACTTC. Translating gives CASSLGYEGNYEQYF.

The gene calls are TRBV28 and TRBJ1-2, with TRBD1 matching over 7 bases. The CDR3 extends over 15 amino acids. Germline V gene data show CDR1 as MDHEN and CDR2 as SYDVKM. V shed 3 bases and J 3 bases; nucleotides not matched to a gene: 7. The CDR3 DNA follows: TGTGCCAGCAGTTTGCCAAGGGGGCAACACTATGGCTACACCTTC. Encoded protein: CASSLPRGQHYGYTF.

This clone appeared once. This chain uses TRBV2 with TRBJ2-7; D is unclear. The germline gives CDR1 SNHLY, CDR2 FYNNEI. Trimming stripped 4 bases from V and 5 bases from J, with 6 bases between. This CDR3 is 11 amino acids long. The CDR3 coding sequence is TGTGCCAGCAGTGCGGACCACGAGCAGTACTTC. Translating gives CASSADHEQYF.

Regarding this clone: Since no conserved phenylalanine or tryptophan closes the CDR3, a read error is the likely cause. The DNA is left out, because the CDR3 cannot be placed on it with certainty; the CDR3 is given as TCRdb lists it. The chain links TRBV29-1 to TRBJ2-4; TRBD2 reflects the table's D call only, with no check against the DNA. Germline-derived CDR1 and CDR2 are SQVTM and ANQGSEA. The CDR3 extends over 9 residues, inclusive of both ends. CDR3 residues: CSVLTSRGA.

The chain couples TRBV25-1 to TRBJ2-3, with TRBD2 matching 10 bases. Unmatched junction bases numbered 11, after V lost 8 bases and J lost 6 bases. The germline V gene encodes CDR1 MGHDK and CDR2 SYGVNS. CDR3 size: 15 residues. CDR3 region: CASVRSGGASDTQYF. The CDR3 nucleotides read TGTGCCAGCGTAAGGAGCGGGGGGGCATCGGATACGCAGTATTTT. Filled out from reference TRBV25-1 and TRBJ2-3, the complete variable domain reads EADIYQTPRYLVIGTGKKITLECSQTMGHDKMYWYQQDPGMELHLIHYSYGVNSTEKGDLSSESTVSRIRTEHFPLTLESARPSHTSQYLCASVRSGGASDTQYFGPGTRLTVL.

The chain has TRBV7-2 and TRBJ1-6, with unresolved D. V was shortened by 7 bases and J by 5 bases, with 12 bases between the two germline ends. The CDR3 is 14 residues long. The germline CDR1 and CDR2 sequences are SGHTA and FQGNSA. The CDR3 loop is CASKLYTDNSPLHF. In DNA form, the CDR3 reads TGTGCCAGCAAGCTTTATACCGATAATTCACCCCTCCACTTT.

The chain has TRBV5-4 and TRBJ2-3; D possibly corresponds to TRBD2 (6 bases). The V gene's germline CDR1 is SGHNT and CDR2 YYREEE (reference sequence). The V end was cut by 1 base, the J end by 4 bases, with 7 bases between. CDR3 length: 13 residues. This chain's CDR3 is CASSLPGADTQYF. CDR3 nucleotide sequence: TGTGCCAGCAGCTTGCCGGGGGCAGATACGCAGTATTTT.

The rearrangement joins TRBV6-1 to TRBJ2-5; no reliable D call. The CDR3 covers 14 residues. V dropped 6 bases and J dropped 5 bases, with 16 bases sitting between them. The V gene's germline CDR1 is MNHNS and CDR2 SASEGT. The CDR3 sequence: CASRADHIQETQYF. The DNA for the CDR3 is TGTGCCAGCAGGGCGGACCATATACAGGAGACCCAGTACTTC.

The CDR3 spells CASIPRGLAGNEQFF. CDR3 nucleotides: TGTGCCAGTATCCCGCGGGGCCTAGCGGGCAATGAGCAGTTCTTC. V gene TRBV19 combines with J gene TRBJ2-1; 8 bases match TRBD2. The V and J ends lost 7 bases and 6 bases, in that order; junction bases with no gene match: 11. Germline lookup yields CDR1 LNHDA and CDR2 SQIVND (reference sequence). The CDR3 loop spans 15 amino acids.